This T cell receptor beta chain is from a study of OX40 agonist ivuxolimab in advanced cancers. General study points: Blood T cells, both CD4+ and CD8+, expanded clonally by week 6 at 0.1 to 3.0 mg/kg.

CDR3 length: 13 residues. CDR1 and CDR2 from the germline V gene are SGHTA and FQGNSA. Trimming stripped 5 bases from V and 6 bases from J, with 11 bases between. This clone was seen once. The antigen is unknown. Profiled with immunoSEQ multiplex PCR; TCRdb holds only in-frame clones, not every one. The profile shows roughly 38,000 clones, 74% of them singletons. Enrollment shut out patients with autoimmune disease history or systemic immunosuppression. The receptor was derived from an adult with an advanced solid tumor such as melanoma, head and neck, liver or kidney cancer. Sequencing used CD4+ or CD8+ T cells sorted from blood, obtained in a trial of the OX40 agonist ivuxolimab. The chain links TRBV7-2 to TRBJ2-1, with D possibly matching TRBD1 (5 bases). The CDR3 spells CASSLQVPNEQFF. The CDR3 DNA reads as TGTGCCAGCAGCCTACAGGTCCCCAATGAGCAGTTCTTC.